These T cell receptor beta chains were read from a single sample in a study of blood T cell repertoires in COVID-19. Generated by immunoSEQ multiplex PCR, the TCRdb table keeps only in-frame clones and is missing some. The table has some 35,000 clones, approximately 88% seen once. Sequencing was performed on peripheral blood. The receptors here all came from a human donor in a cohort sampled during active COVID-19. The CDR3 runs from the conserved cysteine through the conserved F or W. D genes are given only for firm matches. Size is stated for part of the rows, as once, few or many counts, or as a class when the clone is expanded.

>TRBV4-1|once|TRBJ1-2|TRBD1
TGCGCCAGCAGGGAAGGACAGGGGTCGCTTAACTATGGCTACACCTTC
CASREGQGSLNYGYTF
>TRBV19|NA|TRBJ2-2|TRBD1
TGTGCCAGTAGGAATACAGGGGGCAGGACCGGGGAGCTGTTTTTT
CASRNTGGRTGELFF
>TRBV27|NA|TRBJ1-2|NA
TGTGCCAGCAGTCTCTCCCCGGGAGGAACAAGCCTTGGGTATGGCTACACCTTC
CASSLSPGGTSLGYGYTF
>TRBV30|NA|TRBJ1-5|NA
TGTGCCTGGATTCCAGCCGGGACACCTTATCAGCCCCAGCATTTT
CAWIPAGTPYQPQHF
>TRBV5-4|NA|TRBJ2-5|NA
TGTGCCAGCAGCTTCCGAGAGACCCAGTACTTC
CASSFRETQYF
>TRBV6-2/TRBV6-3|NA|TRBJ1-2|NA
TGTGCCAGCAGTTCGACAGGTCTCTATGGCTACACCTTC
CASSSTGLYGYTF
>TRBV5-1|NA|TRBJ2-2|NA
TGCGCCAGCAGCTTGGTAACGGGTACCGGGGAGCTGTTTTTT
CASSLVTGTGELFF
>TRBV5-1|NA|TRBJ1-1|NA
TGCGCCAGCAGCCGTGAGGGGACACTGAACACTGAAGCTTTCTTT
CASSREGTLNTEAFF
>TRBV28|NA|TRBJ2-2|NA
TGTGCCAGCAGTTTCGGAGGGGTAGGGTATACCGGGGAGCTGTTTTTT
CASSFGGVGYTGELFF
>TRBV6-5|NA|TRBJ2-3|NA
TGTGCCAGCAGTTACTCAAAGACTAGCACAGATACGCAGTATTTT
CASSYSKTSTDTQYF
>TRBV4-1|NA|TRBJ2-3|NA
TGCGCCAGCAGCCAAGGTCCTTCCTCCGGAGATACGCAGTATTTT
CASSQGPSSGDTQYF
>TRBV2|NA|TRBJ1-6|NA
TGTGCCAGCAGCAGAAGGGGGAATGATAATTCACCCCTCCACTTT
CASSRRGNDNSPLHF
>TRBV29-1|NA|TRBJ2-5|NA
TGCAGCGTCGCCCCGGGTCAGGGGGAGACCCAGTACTTC
CSVAPGQGETQYF
>TRBV3-1/TRBV3-2|NA|TRBJ2-3|TRBD2
TGTGCCACATCACGAGCGGGGACTAGCACAGATACGCAGTATTTT
CATSRAGTSTDTQYF
>TRBV9|NA|TRBJ2-2|NA
TGTGCCAGCAGCGTAGCTATCCTCGCCGGGGAGCTGTTTTTT
CASSVAILAGELFF
>TRBV6-5|NA|TRBJ2-2|NA
TGTGCCAGCAGTTACTCCTGGAACACCGGGGAGCTGTTTTTT
CASSYSWNTGELFF
>TRBV30|NA|TRBJ1-2|NA
TGTGCCTGGAGTATTTCCGATTCCCTATACTATGGCTACACCTTC
CAWSISDSLYYGYTF
>TRBV5-6|NA|TRBJ2-5|TRBD2
TGTGCCAGCAGCAAAAGCGGGAGCAGTAAGACCCAGTACTTC
CASSKSGSSKTQYF
>TRBV5-8|NA|TRBJ2-1|TRBD1
TGTGCCAGCAGCTCCCGGGACAGCCTTTACAATGAGCAGTTCTTC
CASSSRDSLYNEQFF
>TRBV2|NA|TRBJ1-1|NA
TGTGCCAGCAGTGATAACAAGGGGACTGAAGCTTTCTTT
CASSDNKGTEAFF
>TRBV5-1|NA|TRBJ1-1|NA
TGCGCCAGCAGCTTGGGCGGGGATGAAGCTTTCTTT
CASSLGGDEAFF
>TRBV28|NA|TRBJ2-7|NA
TGTGCCAGCAGTGCCCGGGACTCGATCTCCTACGAGCAGTACTTC
CASSARDSISYEQYF
>TRBV19|NA|TRBJ2-7|TRBD1
TGTGCCAGTAGTTATACAGGGGTCGAGCAGTACTTC
CASSYTGVEQYF
>TRBV3-1/TRBV3-2|NA|TRBJ1-2|TRBD1
TGTGCCAGCAGCCGACAGGGGGTGGGTGGCTACACCTTC
CASSRQGVGGYTF
>TRBV5-4|NA|TRBJ2-5|NA
TGTGCCAGCACCTCTGAGGAAGAGACCCAGTACTTC
CASTSEEETQYF
>TRBV19|NA|TRBJ1-1|NA
TGTGCCAGTAGTACGAGGGTGCCTAGGGAAGCTTTCTTT
CASSTRVPREAFF
>TRBV29-1|NA|TRBJ2-1|NA
TGCAGCGTTGATGTCGAGGGGGTAAATGAGCAGTTCTTC
CSVDVEGVNEQFF
>TRBV5-1|NA|TRBJ1-5|TRBD1
TGCGCCAGCAGCTTCGGGACAGGGGGTATTCAGCCCCAGCATTTT
CASSFGTGGIQPQHF
>TRBV11-2|NA|TRBJ2-1|TRBD2
TGTGCCAGCAGCCTACTAGCGAGAGGGAGGATCTACAATGAGCAGTTCTTC
CASSLLARGRIYNEQFF
>TRBV6-5|NA|TRBJ1-2|NA
TGTGCCAGCAGCACAGGGTTCCCCTATGGCTACACCTTC
CASSTGFPYGYTF
>TRBV18|NA|TRBJ1-3|NA
TGTGCCAGCTCACCTACGGGTCTCCTCTCTGGAAACACCATATATTTT
CASSPTGLLSGNTIYF
>TRBV6-2/TRBV6-3|NA|TRBJ2-3|NA
TGTGCCAGCAGCCCCACCGACGTGCGGAATACGCAGTATTTT
CASSPTDVRNTQYF
>TRBV5-1|NA|TRBJ2-3|NA
TGCGCCAGCAGCTTGGAGAGAACAGATACGCAGTATTTT
CASSLERTDTQYF
>TRBV19|NA|TRBJ1-4|TRBD1
TGTGCCAGTAGTACGACAGGGATGGAAAAACTGTTTTTT
CASSTTGMEKLFF
>TRBV2|NA|TRBJ2-1|TRBD2
TGTGCCAGCGTGCCCGCAACTAGCGGGAGGGACAATGAGCAGTTCTTC
CASVPATSGRDNEQFF
>TRBV19|NA|TRBJ1-3|TRBD1
TGTGCCAGTAGTCCTCGAACAAGACAGGGGGCAGCTGGAAACACCATATATTTT
CASSPRTRQGAAGNTIYF
>TRBV3-1/TRBV3-2|once|TRBJ2-7|TRBD2
TGTGCCAGCAGCCAAGAAGTTAGCGGGGGGGCCTCAGCCTTC
CASSQEVSGGASAF
>TRBV10-1|NA|TRBJ2-7|TRBD1
TGCGCCAGCAGGCTTAAAAACCTCCGGGACAGGGGGGGCGAGCAGTACTTC
CASRLKNLRDRGGEQYF
>TRBV7-9|NA|TRBJ2-3|NA
TGTGCCAGCAGCTTAGTCCCCGCTAGAACAGATACGCAGTATTTT
CASSLVPARTDTQYF
>TRBV3-1/TRBV3-2|NA|TRBJ2-2|TRBD1
TGTGCCAGCAGCCCTCGGACAGGGGGCCGTTGGAGCGGGAGGACCGGGGAGCTGTTTTTT
CASSPRTGGRWSGRTGELFF